This TCR beta chain was observed in a study of CD8 T cells in ankylosing spondylitis. Quantitative 5'-RACE with molecular barcodes was used to make the TCR beta libraries. Each CDR3 protein gets one entry after TCRdb re-called the 5' RACE reads with MiXCR. The sample has some 180,000 distinct CDR3 sequences; roughly 18% are singletons. Study-level points and caveats: Some of the motif variants had earlier been found in reactive arthritis patients' fluid and blood. What appeared characteristic of ankylosing spondylitis blood was a TCR beta motif of fewer than ten highly homologous variants.

Concerning this clonotype: The antigen remains undetermined.

V gave up 5 bases and J gave up 3 bases; unmatched junction bases: 9. Germline values: CDR1 MNHEY, CDR2 SVGAGI. This CDR3 comprises 15 residues. The chain links TRBV6-5 to TRBJ2-7; 8 bases align to TRBD1. The sequenced material came from blood, either unsorted or a sorted T cell fraction (not recorded which). The source is a male donor under 30 with ankylosing spondylitis or in good health (not recorded which). The CDR3 bases are TGTGCCAGCAGTCCCGACAGGGGAGGAAGCTACGAGCAGTACTTC. Translating it yields CASSPDRGGSYEQYF.